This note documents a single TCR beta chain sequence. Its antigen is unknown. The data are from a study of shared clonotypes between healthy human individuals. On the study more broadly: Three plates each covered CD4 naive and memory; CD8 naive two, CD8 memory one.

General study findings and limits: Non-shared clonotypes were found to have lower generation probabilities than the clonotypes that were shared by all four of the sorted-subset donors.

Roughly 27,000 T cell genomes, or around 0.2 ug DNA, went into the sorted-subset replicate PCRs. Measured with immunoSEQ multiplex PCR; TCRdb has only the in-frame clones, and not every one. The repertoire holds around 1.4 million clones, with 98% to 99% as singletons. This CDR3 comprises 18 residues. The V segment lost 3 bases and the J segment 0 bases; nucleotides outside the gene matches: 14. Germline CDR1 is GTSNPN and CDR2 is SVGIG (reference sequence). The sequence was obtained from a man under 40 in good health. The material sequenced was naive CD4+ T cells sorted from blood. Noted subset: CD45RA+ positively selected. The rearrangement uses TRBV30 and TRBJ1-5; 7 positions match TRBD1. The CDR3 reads CAWSARGRGRGSNQPQHF. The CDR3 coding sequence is TGTGCCTGGAGCGCCAGGGGAAGGGGGCGAGGTAGCAATCAGCCCCAGCATTTT.